This T cell receptor (beta chain) was obtained from a study of OX40 agonist ivuxolimab in advanced cancers. Whole-study context: Patients got intravenous ivuxolimab at 0.01 to 10 mg/kg every 2 weeks.

CDR1 SGHRS and CDR2 YFSETQ come from the germline V gene. V was cut by 7 bases and J by 2 bases, with 17 bases left in between. This CDR3 spans 15 amino acids. The assay was immunoSEQ multiplex PCR, and TCRdb's table has in-frame clones only and misses some. The sample consists of approximately 86,000 clones, just over 85% of them appearing once. Specimen: CD4+ or CD8+ T cells sorted from blood, collected in a trial of the OX40 agonist ivuxolimab. This rearrangement joins TRBV5-1 to TRBJ2-3; perhaps TRBD2 as D (5 bases). The sequence came from an adult with an advanced solid tumor such as melanoma, head and neck, liver or kidney cancer. The CDR3 loop reads CASVDPSGITDTQYF. CDR3 DNA sequence: TGCGCCAGCGTGGACCCCAGCGGAATCACAGATACGCAGTATTTT.